This T cell receptor beta chain emerged from a study of long-term antiretroviral therapy in people with HIV. Across the whole study: Sampling started about a decade before the 2015 immediate-ART recommendation.

The immunoSEQ assay was v3.0, run at survey level. Using immunoSEQ multiplex PCR, the repertoire was profiled, and TCRdb retains in-frame clones only, with some absent. The sample consists of around 30,000 clones, roughly 84% of them appearing once. This CDR3 region has 16 residues. V lost 3 bases and J lost 1, with 15 bases in between. Germline V CDR1 and CDR2: SGHDN, FVKESK. The study, taken as a whole, reports: Every time point showed a repertoire led by clones expanded before ART. Despite increasing after ART, diversity remained lower than that of transplant donor controls.

On this clone itself: Its target is not known.

Specimen: unsorted PBMCs, collected 0.4 years after starting antiretroviral therapy. The chain has TRBV14 and TRBJ1-1, with D uncertain. This sequence was found in a man in his late teens or twenties with HIV. The CDR3 DNA reads TGTGCCAGCAGCCACTTTCCACTGGTATCGAACACTGAAGCTTTCTTT. Its translation: CASSHFPLVSNTEAFF.